A single sample gave rise to the 10 T cell receptor beta chains below, sequenced in a study of radiation and T cells in renal cell carcinoma. As for time point: baseline pretreatment blood. Sample treatment: 15 Gy SBRT to primary tumor, nephrectomy 4 weeks later. The protocol was immunoSEQ multiplex PCR, while the TCRdb copy is restricted to in-frame clones and leaves out a portion. The sample lists about 160,000 clones, about 88% occurring once. Source: blood, taken from a patient whose treatment included radiotherapy and nephrectomy. The origin of the receptors is a woman in her 70s with renal cell carcinoma.

This chain links TRBV4-3 with TRBJ1-2; the match to TRBD1 covers 8 bases. The CDR3 has 14 residues. The germline V gene has CDR1 LGHNA and CDR2 YSLEER. Trimming took 3 bases from V and 7 from J; bases not matched to a gene: 7. The CDR3 DNA follows: TGCGCCAGCAGCCACCTACAGGGGGTTGGTGGCTACACCTTC. Translating gives CASSHLQGVGGYTF.

The V and J genes are TRBV7-2 and TRBJ2-7, with D hard to call. Per germline, CDR1 SGHTA and CDR2 FQGNSA. V was cut by 5 bases and J by 2 bases, with 13 bases left in between. This CDR3 is 14 amino acids long. In nucleotides, the CDR3 is TGTGCCAGCAGCCCCCCCTGGGGTGCCTACGAGCAGTACTTC. As protein: CASSPPWGAYEQYF.

V is TRBV6-1 and J is TRBJ1-1, with a weak D call TRBD1 (6 bases). Germline lookup yields CDR1 MNHNS and CDR2 SASEGT. With 10 bases removed from V and 1 base from J, the gap between germline ends came to 13 bases. The CDR3 spans 13 residues. In DNA, the CDR3 is TGTGCCATACAGGGATTTGCGAACACTGAAGCTTTCTTT. Amino acid sequence: CAIQGFANTEAFF.

The genes are TRBV2 and TRBJ1-5, with 10 positions matching TRBD1. The V segment lost 6 bases and the J segment 5 bases; nucleotides outside the gene matches: 7. CDR3 length equals 15 residues. Germline CDR1 SNHLY, CDR2 FYNNEI. The CDR3 protein is CASRRDRGLDQPQHF. The CDR3 coding sequence is TGTGCCAGCAGGAGGGACAGGGGATTAGATCAGCCCCAGCATTTT.

This chain links TRBV5-1 with TRBJ1-1; maybe TRBD1 (6 bases). Looked up from germline, CDR1 is SGHRS and CDR2 is YFSETQ. Deletions cut 4 bases from V and 10 bases from J, with 14 bases between. The CDR3 contains 12 residues. CDR3 protein: CASSLGTGLAFF. For the CDR3, the DNA is TGCGCCAGCAGCCTAGGCACAGGGTTAGCTTTCTTT.

V usage is TRBV7-2 and J usage is TRBJ2-6, with no clear D. Trimming stripped 5 bases from V and 0 bases from J, with 14 bases between. Germline V lookup: CDR1 SGHTA, CDR2 FQGNSA. This CDR3 contains 17 residues. DNA for the CDR3: TGTGCCAGCAGCCCTTCTCTCAAGGTCTCTGGGGCCAACGTCCTGACTTTC. It encodes CASSPSLKVSGANVLTF.

V and J are TRBV29-1 and TRBJ1-2; a possible D gene is TRBD1 (5 bases). The CDR3 spans 13 residues. Germline lookup yields CDR1 SQVTM and CDR2 ANQGSEA. The V end lost 4 bases, the J end lost 2 bases, and 11 bases lay between the germline ends. The CDR3 region is CSVVAGWNYGYTF. CDR3 DNA: TGCAGCGTTGTGGCAGGGTGGAACTATGGCTACACCTTC.

This chain links TRBV6-1 with TRBJ2-3, with D unclear. The CDR3 is made up of 13 amino acids. V was pared by 2 bases and J by 2 bases, with 5 bases between. Germline V lookup: CDR1 MNHNS, CDR2 SASEGT. For the CDR3, the DNA is TGTGCCAGCAGTGAATTACTCACAGATACGCAGTATTTT. As protein: CASSELLTDTQYF.

CDR3 nucleotides: TGTGCCAGCAGCCGTGGACTAGCGGGAACCTACGAGCAGTACTTC. Protein sequence: CASSRGLAGTYEQYF. The rearrangement links TRBV7-6 to TRBJ2-7; 12 positions agree with TRBD2. The germline V gene has CDR1 SGHVS and CDR2 FNYEAQ. V gave up 5 bases and J gave up 2 bases; unmatched junction bases: 4. CDR3 length: 15 amino acids. The variable domain in full, with the rest retrieved from reference TRBV7-6 and TRBJ2-7, is GAGVSQSPRYKVTKRGQDVALRCDPISGHVSLYWYRQALGQGPEFLTYFNYEAQQDKSGLPNDRFSAERPEGSISTLTIQRTEQRDSAMYRCASSRGLAGTYEQYFGPGTRLTVT.

The CDR3 nucleotides read TGCGCCAGCAGCTCGGGACTAGCGGGGGGGCCGGCAGAGACCCAGTACTTC. It is translated as CASSSGLAGGPAETQYF. V gene TRBV5-1 combines with J gene TRBJ2-5; 16 nucleotides agree with TRBD2. Trimming removed 3 bases from V and 4 bases from J; junction bases left unmatched: 6. The CDR3 contains 17 residues. CDR1 SGHRS and CDR2 YFSETQ come from the germline V gene.